This is a list of T cell receptor beta chains from one sample in a study of blood T cell repertoires in COVID-19. This table comes from immunoSEQ multiplex PCR, and its TCRdb copy is limited to in-frame clones, with some not included. The table has roughly 200,000 clones, 60% to 85% seen once. What was sequenced was peripheral blood. The source is a woman in her forties or fifties with active or convalescent COVID-19. The CDR3 runs from the conserved cysteine through the conserved F or W. D genes are given only for firm matches. Clone size is given for some rows only: seen once, a few or many times, or a class if the clone is expanded.

D: -
size: -
J: TRBJ1-2
V: TRBV6-2/TRBV6-3
DNA: TGTGCCAGCAGTGCCAGGGGTGGAGCGCTGGGCTACACCTTC
CDR3: CASSARGGALGYTF

D: -
size: few
J: TRBJ1-3
V: TRBV2
DNA: TGTGCCAGCAGGGCCGACAGCTCTGGAAACACCATATATTTT
CDR3: CASRADSSGNTIYF

D: TRBD1
size: few
J: TRBJ1-4
V: TRBV29-1
DNA: TGCAGCGTGAGACAGGGATCGAATGAAAAACTGTTTTTT
CDR3: CSVRQGSNEKLFF

D: -
size: -
J: TRBJ1-1
V: TRBV7-8
DNA: TGTGCCAGCAGCCTCCGACTTGCTGAAGCTTTCTTT
CDR3: CASSLRLAEAFF

D: -
size: -
J: TRBJ1-3
V: TRBV7-8
DNA: TGTGCCAGCAGCTTAGTGCAGGGCTCTGGAAACACCATATATTTT
CDR3: CASSLVQGSGNTIYF

D: -
size: -
J: TRBJ2-2
V: TRBV5-1
DNA: TGCGCCAGCAGCTCTCTCCCCTCGGGCACCGGGGAGCTGTTTTTT
CDR3: CASSSLPSGTGELFF

D: -
size: -
J: TRBJ1-1
V: TRBV28
DNA: TGTGCCAGCATGACCCAGGTAATGAACACTGAAGCTTTCTTT
CDR3: CASMTQVMNTEAFF

D: TRBD1
size: -
J: TRBJ2-7
V: TRBV19
DNA: TGTGCCAGTAGTCCGAGGCGACAGGGGGCTGACGAGCAGTACTTC
CDR3: CASSPRRQGADEQYF

D: -
size: -
J: TRBJ1-1
V: TRBV3-1/TRBV3-2
DNA: TGTGCCAGCAGAGAAGAGGGCAAGAACACTGAAGCTTTCTTT
CDR3: CASREEGKNTEAFF

D: TRBD2
size: few
J: TRBJ2-7
V: TRBV11-2
DNA: TGTGCCAGCAGCTTAGGGGTAGCGGGAGCCGAGCAGTACTTC
CDR3: CASSLGVAGAEQYF

D: TRBD2
size: once
J: TRBJ2-5
V: TRBV30
DNA: TGTGCCTGGAGTGTAAGGGTGGGACTAGCGGGAGAAGAGACCCAGTACTTC
CDR3: CAWSVRVGLAGEETQYF

D: -
size: -
J: TRBJ2-2
V: TRBV25-1
DNA: TGTGCCAGCAGTCCGCATGGGGCAAACACCGGGGAGCTGTTTTTT
CDR3: CASSPHGANTGELFF

D: TRBD1
size: -
J: TRBJ2-6
V: TRBV5-1
DNA: TGCGCCAGCAGCCGGACCGGAACCGGGACAGTAGTCTCTGGGGCCAACGTCCTGACTTTC
CDR3: CASSRTGTGTVVSGANVLTF

D: -
size: -
J: TRBJ1-2
V: TRBV19
DNA: TGTGCCAGTAGTATAGATCGTAGCTACACCTTC
CDR3: CASSIDRSYTF

D: -
size: few
J: TRBJ1-5
V: TRBV19
DNA: TGTGCCAGTAGTAGACAGAATAGCAATCAGCCCCAGCATTTT
CDR3: CASSRQNSNQPQHF

D: TRBD1
size: -
J: TRBJ1-5
V: TRBV10-3
DNA: TGTGCCACCCGGACGGGACAGGGCCACAGGTGGCCCCAGCATTTT
CDR3: CATRTGQGHRWPQHF

D: -
size: -
J: TRBJ1-6
V: TRBV7-9
DNA: TGTGCCAGCAGCTCTACTAGGGAGGTTGGATCACCCCTCCACTTT
CDR3: CASSSTREVGSPLHF

D: TRBD1
size: -
J: TRBJ1-4
V: TRBV5-3
DNA: TGTGCCAGAAGCCATCCTCCGTCCGGGACAGGGTGTGAAAAACTGTTTTTT
CDR3: CARSHPPSGTGCEKLFF

D: -
size: -
J: TRBJ1-6
V: TRBV11-2
DNA: TGTGCCAGCAGCTTAACAGGCGGATACCTCGGCGATTATAATTCACCCCTCCACTTT
CDR3: CASSLTGGYLGDYNSPLHF

D: TRBD2
size: -
J: TRBJ2-3
V: TRBV7-6
DNA: TGTGCCAGCAGCTTAGAAGCGGGGGGGCCTGGGGCGCAGTATTTT
CDR3: CASSLEAGGPGAQYF

D: TRBD2
size: -
J: TRBJ2-1
V: TRBV7-2
DNA: TGTGCCAGCAGCTTAGCCTTAGCGGGGGGCACTAATGAGCAGTTCTTC
CDR3: CASSLALAGGTNEQFF

D: -
size: once
J: TRBJ1-3
V: TRBV19
DNA: TGTGCCAGTAGTATGGATCTCCCCGCGGGGGGAAACACCATATATTTT
CDR3: CASSMDLPAGGNTIYF

D: -
size: few
J: TRBJ2-2
V: TRBV5-1
DNA: TGCGCCAGCAAATTACAGGGTGGTACCGGGGAGCTGTTTTTT
CDR3: CASKLQGGTGELFF

D: TRBD2
size: -
J: TRBJ2-1
V: TRBV6-2/TRBV6-3
DNA: TGTGCCAGCAGTAGACAAAGCGGGAGGAGCCATGAGCAGTTCTTC
CDR3: CASSRQSGRSHEQFF

D: -
size: -
J: TRBJ2-7
V: TRBV4-3
DNA: TGCGCCAGCAGCCAAGATATACGGGACTACGAGCAGTACTTC
CDR3: CASSQDIRDYEQYF

D: TRBD1
size: -
J: TRBJ2-1
V: TRBV7-2
DNA: TGTGCCAGCAGCCCCGGGACAGGGGGCTTGAATGAGCAGTTCTTC
CDR3: CASSPGTGGLNEQFF

D: -
size: -
J: TRBJ2-6
V: TRBV2
DNA: TGTGCCAGCACGGGGTTTGGGGCCAACGTCCTGACTTTC
CDR3: CASTGFGANVLTF

D: -
size: few
J: TRBJ1-2
V: TRBV19
DNA: TGTGCCAGTAGATCTAGATCTAACTATGGCTACACCTTC
CDR3: CASRSRSNYGYTF

D: TRBD1
size: few
J: TRBJ1-2
V: TRBV5-4
DNA: TGTGCCAGCAGCTCGACCAGGACAGGGGACCCGTTAGCTAACTATGGCTACACCTTC
CDR3: CASSSTRTGDPLANYGYTF

D: TRBD1
size: -
J: TRBJ1-5
V: TRBV5-1
DNA: TGCGCCAGCAGCTTGGGACAGGGGACCGGAGCCCAGCATTTT
CDR3: CASSLGQGTGAQHF

D: TRBD2
size: -
J: TRBJ2-1
V: TRBV4-1
DNA: TGCGCCAGCAGCCAAGGTCTAGCGGATAGCTCCTACAATGAGCAGTTCTTC
CDR3: CASSQGLADSSYNEQFF

D: TRBD2
size: -
J: TRBJ2-5
V: TRBV4-2
DNA: TGTGCCAGCAGCCAAGAGGCGCGGGGGGGCCTGGAGACCCAGTACTTC
CDR3: CASSQEARGGLETQYF

D: -
size: -
J: TRBJ1-1
V: TRBV29-1
DNA: TGCAGCGTTGAGTCGAGCGGGGTCGGGGTCACTGAAGCTTTCTTT
CDR3: CSVESSGVGVTEAFF

D: -
size: -
J: TRBJ2-5
V: TRBV5-1
DNA: TGCGCCAGCAGCCCCGGGGAGGCAGGCGGAGAGACCCAGTACTTC
CDR3: CASSPGEAGGETQYF

D: -
size: -
J: TRBJ2-7
V: TRBV7-8
DNA: TGTGCCAGCAGCTTCCAGACAGCAGCCTACGAGCAGTACTTC
CDR3: CASSFQTAAYEQYF

D: -
size: -
J: TRBJ2-7
V: TRBV20-1
DNA: TGCAGTGCTAGTCCTTCCCCGAGGCGTGGGGAGCAGTACTTC
CDR3: CSASPSPRRGEQYF

D: TRBD1
size: -
J: TRBJ1-1
V: TRBV27
DNA: TGTGCCAGCAGTTTCTTAGCCAGGGGGAAAGAGGCTTTCTTT
CDR3: CASSFLARGKEAFF

D: -
size: once
J: TRBJ1-2
V: TRBV7-9
DNA: TGTGCCAGCAGCTTAGACAGAATTTATGGCTACACCTTC
CDR3: CASSLDRIYGYTF

D: -
size: -
J: TRBJ2-5
V: TRBV18
DNA: TGCGCCAGCTCACCAAGGGGAATAGAGACCCAGTACTTC
CDR3: CASSPRGIETQYF

D: TRBD1
size: -
J: TRBJ1-4
V: TRBV7-9
DNA: TGTGCCAGCAGCGCCTCCGGGACAGGGGCGCGGACTAATGAAAAACTGTTTTTT
CDR3: CASSASGTGARTNEKLFF

D: TRBD2
size: -
J: TRBJ2-1
V: TRBV7-3
DNA: TGTGCCAGCAGCCCTAGCGGGATGAACAATGAGCAGTTCTTC
CDR3: CASSPSGMNNEQFF

D: -
size: once
J: TRBJ1-2
V: TRBV21-1
DNA: TGTGCCAGCAGCAAAGCGCGGGAGGGGGCGGAAGGCTACACCTTC
CDR3: CASSKAREGAEGYTF

D: -
size: few
J: TRBJ2-2
V: TRBV7-2
DNA: TGTGCCAGCAGCTCCCTAAACGGGGAGCTGTTTTTT
CDR3: CASSSLNGELFF

D: TRBD2
size: -
J: TRBJ2-1
V: TRBV15
DNA: TGTGCCACCAGCAGAGATCAAGGTAGCGGGAGACGGTCCTACAATGAGCAGTTCTTC
CDR3: CATSRDQGSGRRSYNEQFF

D: -
size: -
J: TRBJ2-7
V: TRBV9
DNA: TGTGCCAGCAGCCCTCAGCCGACGGGGAACTACGAGCAGTACTTC
CDR3: CASSPQPTGNYEQYF

D: TRBD1
size: -
J: TRBJ1-5
V: TRBV6-2/TRBV6-3
DNA: TGTGCCAGCAGTCCGCAGGGGGTATGGGATCAGCCCCAGCATTTT
CDR3: CASSPQGVWDQPQHF

D: TRBD2
size: -
J: TRBJ2-5
V: TRBV2
DNA: TGTGCCAGCAGTAACCGACTAGCGCGCAGCCAAGAGACCCAGTACTTC
CDR3: CASSNRLARSQETQYF

D: TRBD1
size: -
J: TRBJ1-1
V: TRBV6-5
DNA: TGTGCCAGCAGTTACGGGACAGGGCCCTCTGAAGCTTTCTTT
CDR3: CASSYGTGPSEAFF

D: TRBD1
size: -
J: TRBJ2-4
V: TRBV5-6
DNA: TGTGCCAGCAGCTGGGGGACAGAAAACATTCAGTACTTC
CDR3: CASSWGTENIQYF

D: -
size: -
J: TRBJ2-3
V: TRBV9
DNA: TGTGCCAGCAGCCCTTCCCTAGCGGATACGCAGTATTTT
CDR3: CASSPSLADTQYF